The present T cell receptor (beta chain) was sequenced within a study of T cells in Graves' hyperthyroidism and ophthalmopathy. TCR beta CDR3 regions were amplified from RNA. HTBI primers were employed in a first-round RT-PCR of the TCR CDR3. MiXCR was run by TCRdb on the multiplex PCR reads, yielding one entry per CDR3 protein. In the table there are hundreds of thousands of distinct CDR3 sequences, roughly 14% of which are singletons. Regarding the study as a whole: Patients with ophthalmopathy were separated from those with stable hyperthyroidism by a 13 V-J model. Before onset, by a median of around six months, the model predicted ophthalmopathy. Expanded thyroid clonotypes (above 0.001) were mostly also found in blood.

This clonotype was picked up many times. Antigen: not known. Fresh peripheral blood, 8 to 10 ml of it, supplied the PBMCs. Trimming cost V 3 bases and J 15 bases, with 18 bases left between them. CDR1 WNHNN and CDR2 SYGVQD come from the germline V gene (reference sequence). CDR3 size: 13 residues. The V and J genes are TRBV10-1 and TRBJ2-1; D might be TRBD1 (5 bases). This receptor was obtained from a man aged 18-30 years with Graves' ophthalmopathy. Sequenced material: blood. CDR3 nucleotide sequence: TGCGCCAGCAGTGACGACGCTCAGGGTCTGGGGTTCTTC. It codes for CASSDDAQGLGFF.